Listed below are T cell receptor beta chains from one sample, sequenced in a study of T cells in tumors after PD-1 blockade. The repertoire was sequenced with immunoSEQ multiplex PCR; TCRdb's copy has only in-frame clones and lacks some. The sample yields roughly 6,100 clones, 65% to 80% seen once. The sequencing here drew on tumor tissue, taken before anti-PD-1 treatment. The origin of the receptors is a human donor with basal cell carcinoma. Both conserved end residues are trimmed from each CDR3. Clone sizes are given selectively: once, few, many, or a class where the clone is expanded.

v_call,clone_size,cdr3_length,j_call,cdr3_aa
TRBV7-6,-,12,TRBJ2-1,ATLRDNTYNEQF
TRBV7-9,-,13,TRBJ2-1,ASRPSGSSYNEQF
TRBV25-1,-,11,TRBJ2-1,ASGMLAGNEQF
TRBV30,-,11,TRBJ1-4,AWSGDRRGGLF
TRBV15,once,14,TRBJ2-4,ATSIRRGGLGNIQY
TRBV11-3,-,13,TRBJ2-1,ASSLGAGGYNEQF
TRBV3-1/TRBV3-2,-,12,TRBJ1-4,ASSQDNWGEKLF
TRBV5-1,few,14,TRBJ1-6,ASSLVTLGNNSPLH
TRBV2,-,19,TRBJ2-2,ASSETQVLGTGASNTGELF
TRBV27,-,14,TRBJ1-4,ASSLTTGTSNEKLF
TRBV19,-,16,TRBJ1-5,ASSIRGQGIYSNQPQH
TRBV6-4,-,12,TRBJ2-3,ASSDFAGADTQY
TRBV12-5,-,14,TRBJ2-2,ASGPQGSRNTGELF
TRBV10-3,-,13,TRBJ1-2,AISEGTGDNYGYT
TRBV5-1,-,15,TRBJ1-3,ASSRGREGPPGNTIY
TRBV5-8,-,14,TRBJ2-6,ASSFRDFRGANVLT
TRBV2,-,10,TRBJ1-2,ASSEGGYGYT
TRBV4-1,-,15,TRBJ2-7,ASSQDWGGGNSYEQY
TRBV27,-,14,TRBJ2-1,ASSLGSGGAGNEQF
TRBV7-2,large,15,TRBJ1-2,ASSSQSGTVLGYGYT
TRBV7-8,-,13,TRBJ1-1,ASSLGKGTNTEAF
TRBV25-1,-,14,TRBJ2-2,ASSEYGGAGTGELF
TRBV7-9,-,12,TRBJ1-4,ASSLVDSNEKLF
TRBV3-1/TRBV3-2,-,12,TRBJ2-3,ASSLGLGTDTQY
TRBV2,-,13,TRBJ2-1,ASSAQRGSYNEQF
TRBV5-1,-,12,TRBJ1-4,ASTRGGMEEKLF
TRBV19,-,12,TRBJ2-1,ASSLGATYNEQF
TRBV15,-,11,TRBJ1-5,ATSRDNGQPQH
TRBV19,-,13,TRBJ1-2,ASRGDRGLNYGYT
TRBV19,few,9,TRBJ2-2,ASNRAGELF
TRBV6-5,-,13,TRBJ2-4,ASSYGTRSKNIQY
TRBV7-2,once,14,TRBJ2-3,ASSLIGTGVTDTQY
TRBV6-5,few,12,TRBJ2-2,ASRRGGNTGELF
TRBV7-8,once,14,TRBJ2-7,ASSHSRQESSYEQY
TRBV3-1/TRBV3-2,-,13,TRBJ1-6,ASSQVPQGGSPLH
TRBV10-1,-,10,TRBJ2-2,ASKENTGELF
TRBV2,-,14,TRBJ2-6,ASTRDLSSGANVLT
TRBV9,once,13,TRBJ2-5,ASSGGRGGQETQY
TRBV6-4,-,13,TRBJ2-1,ASSDSAGSGNEQF
TRBV6-5,-,11,TRBJ1-5,ASSYGINQPQH
TRBV7-8,-,11,TRBJ1-4,ASSLQGNEKLF
TRBV5-6,-,14,TRBJ2-7,ASSLWTAKLKYEQY
TRBV20-1,few,9,TRBJ2-5,SARAGETQY
TRBV5-4,once,17,TRBJ2-5,ASSLAPGGRIWPQETQY
TRBV19,-,12,TRBJ2-6,ASTPGSGANVLT
TRBV19,medium-sized,11,TRBJ1-1,ASSISGFTEAF
TRBV30,-,13,TRBJ1-3,AWRKTGLSGNTIY
TRBV6-5,-,13,TRBJ1-5,ASSPPGTGNQPQH
TRBV2,few,13,TRBJ2-3,ASTEGGYSTDTQY
TRBV2,-,12,TRBJ1-1,ASSPVPGQGTAF
TRBV24-1,-,12,TRBJ2-7,ATPHPRRAYEQY
TRBV19,few,13,TRBJ1-4,ASTVRQGVNEKLF
TRBV5-1,-,15,TRBJ2-6,ASSLRGAGSGANVLT
TRBV5-4,-,11,TRBJ1-1,ASSLELNTEAF
TRBV7-5,-,13,TRBJ1-5,ARSPDSYSNQPQH